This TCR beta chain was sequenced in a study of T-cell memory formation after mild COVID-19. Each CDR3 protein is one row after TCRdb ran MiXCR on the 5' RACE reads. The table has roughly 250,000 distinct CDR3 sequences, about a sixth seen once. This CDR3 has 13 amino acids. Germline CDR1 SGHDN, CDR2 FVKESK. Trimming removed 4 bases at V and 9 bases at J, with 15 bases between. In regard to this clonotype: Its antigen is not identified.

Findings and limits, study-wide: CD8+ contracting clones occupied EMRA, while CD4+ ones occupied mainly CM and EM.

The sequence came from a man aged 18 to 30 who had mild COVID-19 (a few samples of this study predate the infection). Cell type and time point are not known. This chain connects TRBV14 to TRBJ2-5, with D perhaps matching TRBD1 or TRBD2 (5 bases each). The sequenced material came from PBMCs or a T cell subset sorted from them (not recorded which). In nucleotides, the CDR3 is TGTGCCAGCAGCCGCGGACGGGACGGGTCCCAGTACTTC. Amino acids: CASSRGRDGSQYF.